Only one count was recorded for the clone carrying this T cell receptor (beta chain). Its antigen is as yet unknown. This record comes from a study of T cell responses to AZD1222 COVID-19 vaccine. Profiling relied on immunoSEQ multiplex PCR, and the TCRdb table lists in-frame clones only, not all of them. The table has 150,000 to 200,000 clones, 70% to 90% seen once. The germline CDR1 and CDR2 sequences are LNHDA and SQIVND (reference sequence). This CDR3 has 13 amino acids. Trimming removed 2 bases at V and 7 bases at J, with 8 bases between. Study-wide results and limits: Donors in the cohort were predominantly white British and more often female, and clonal diversity was possibly underestimated. Nearly half of spike-specific TCRs reportedly target unmutated variant regions. Recipients of AZD1222 seropositive at baseline numbered only 6 or 7. In all cases, repertoires were sampled only after the peak T cell response.

The clonotype originates from an adult who received the MenACWY meningococcal vaccine as a control. Source: peripheral blood, taken 28 days after the second dose of the MenACWY control vaccine. This chain joins TRBV19 and TRBJ1-4; D is uncertain. The CDR3 region has the DNA TGTGCCAGTAGTATACAGGCGGGTGAAAAACTGTTTTTT. Its protein is CASSIQAGEKLFF.